The count of the clone carrying this T cell receptor (beta chain) is one. The sample belongs to a study of blood T cell repertoires in COVID-19. In the study overall: COVID-19 samples from acute and convalescent phases originated in the United States, Italy and Spain. PBMCs, B-cell-depleted T cells, or T cells provided the cDNA or gDNA that made up the material.

The authors' processing: Nucleated cell number was recorded as an estimate derived from reference gene primer amplification. The data were produced by immunoSEQ multiplex PCR, yet TCRdb's version contains in-frame clones alone and is incomplete. That table supplies the V and J calls and clone size; D and trimming were determined from the DNA. The sample lists around 19,000 clones, around 92% seen once, with 7% to 8.5% in the top ten. The CDR3 is made up of 13 amino acids. Trimming stripped 5 bases from V and 7 bases from J, with 15 bases between. From germline, CDR1 is KGHSH and CDR2 LQKENI. This chain links TRBV18 with TRBJ2-7; perhaps TRBD1 as D (5 bases). This receptor was identified in a man in his sixties or seventies with active COVID-19. Sequenced material: peripheral blood. CDR3 in amino acids: CASSLDPKGEQYF. The CDR3 DNA is TGTGCCAGCTCATTAGACCCGAAGGGGGAGCAGTACTTC.